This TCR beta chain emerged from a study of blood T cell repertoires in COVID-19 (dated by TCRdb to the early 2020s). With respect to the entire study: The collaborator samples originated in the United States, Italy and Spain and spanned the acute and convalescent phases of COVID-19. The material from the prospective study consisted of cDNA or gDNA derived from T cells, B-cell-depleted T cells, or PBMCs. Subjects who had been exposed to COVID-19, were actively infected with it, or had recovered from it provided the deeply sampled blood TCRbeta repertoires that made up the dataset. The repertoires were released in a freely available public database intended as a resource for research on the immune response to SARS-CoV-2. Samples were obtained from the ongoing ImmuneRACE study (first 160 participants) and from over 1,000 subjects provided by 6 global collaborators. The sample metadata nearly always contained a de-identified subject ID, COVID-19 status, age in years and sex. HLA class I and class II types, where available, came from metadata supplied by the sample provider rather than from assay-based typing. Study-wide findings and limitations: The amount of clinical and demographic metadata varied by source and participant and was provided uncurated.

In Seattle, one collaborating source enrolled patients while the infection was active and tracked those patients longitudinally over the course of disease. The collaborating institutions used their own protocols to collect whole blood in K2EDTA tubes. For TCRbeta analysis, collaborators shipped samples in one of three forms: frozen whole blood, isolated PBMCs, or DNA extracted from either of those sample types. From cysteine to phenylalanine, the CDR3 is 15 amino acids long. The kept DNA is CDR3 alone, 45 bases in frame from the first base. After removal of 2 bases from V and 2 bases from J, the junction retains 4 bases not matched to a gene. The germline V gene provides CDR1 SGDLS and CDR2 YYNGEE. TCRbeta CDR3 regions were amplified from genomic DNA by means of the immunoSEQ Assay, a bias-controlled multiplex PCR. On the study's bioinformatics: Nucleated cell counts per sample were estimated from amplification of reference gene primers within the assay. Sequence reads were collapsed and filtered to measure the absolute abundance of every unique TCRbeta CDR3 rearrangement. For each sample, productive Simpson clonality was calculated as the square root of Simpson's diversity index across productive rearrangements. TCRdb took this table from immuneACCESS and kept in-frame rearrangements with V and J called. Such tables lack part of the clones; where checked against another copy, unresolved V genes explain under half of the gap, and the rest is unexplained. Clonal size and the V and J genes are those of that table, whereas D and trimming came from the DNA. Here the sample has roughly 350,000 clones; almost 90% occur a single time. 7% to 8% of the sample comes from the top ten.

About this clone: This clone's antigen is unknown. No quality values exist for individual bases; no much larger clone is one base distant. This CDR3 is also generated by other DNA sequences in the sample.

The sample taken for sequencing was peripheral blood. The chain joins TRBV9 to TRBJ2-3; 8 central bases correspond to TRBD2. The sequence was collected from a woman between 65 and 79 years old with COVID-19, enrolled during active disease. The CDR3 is CASSVGGGSTDTQYF. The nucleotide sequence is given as TGTGCCAGCAGCGTCGGCGGGGGGTCCACAGATACGCAGTATTTT.